This T cell receptor beta chain derives from a study of blood T cell repertoires in COVID-19. Study at large: Some COVID-19 samples were acute and others convalescent; all came from the United States, Italy and Spain.

Germline V lookup: CDR1 MGHRA, CDR2 YSYEKL. With 0 bases clipped from V and 5 bases from J, the junction kept 7 bases outside the gene matches. The CDR3 covers 16 residues. Some clones are missing from TCRdb's copy, which holds only in-frame ones; the method was immunoSEQ multiplex PCR. The table records 250,000 to 350,000 clones, 75% to 90% of them present only once. Participants spanned ages 18 to 89 years and resided in roughly 22 US areas. The recovered donors of Cohort 3 showed two negative PCRs, clearance, or symptom resolution. V gene TRBV4-1 combines with J gene TRBJ2-3; 8 bases are shared with TRBD2. This sequence was found in a woman between 18 and 29 years old who had recovered from COVID-19. The sequencing input was PBMCs or T cells enriched from blood (not recorded which). The CDR3 coding sequence is TGCGCCAGCAGCCAAGATGTGCGGGGGGCTGAAGATACGCAGTATTTT. This translates into CASSQDVRGAEDTQYF.